This T cell receptor beta chain was profiled in a study of shared clonotypes between healthy human individuals. Overall study results and limits: The diversity represented, both genetic and in exposure history, was limited by few donors.

This clone turned up a few times. The target antigen is unknown. Sequencing was performed with immunoSEQ multiplex PCR; in TCRdb, only in-frame clones are kept and a portion is missing. In the table there are around 500,000 clones, 70% to 80% of which are singletons. The V end lost 4 bases, the J end lost 7 bases, and 20 bases lay between the germline ends. Looked up from germline, CDR1 is MGHRA and CDR2 is YSYEKL. This CDR3 spans 15 amino acids. The source is a woman aged 40 to 50 in good health. Some clones in this sample may be carry-over from other donors' samples. The material sequenced was PBMCs. The chain links TRBV4-1 to TRBJ2-7; a weak D match, TRBD1 (5 bases). The CDR3 reads CASSPIGHQVREQYF. The CDR3 bases are TGCGCCAGCAGCCCGATAGGACACCAGGTTCGGGAGCAGTACTTC.